This T cell receptor (beta chain) was recovered during a study of sequential checkpoint blockade in melanoma. Study background: Patients were randomized 1:1 to nivolumab-then-ipilimumab or ipilimumab-then-nivolumab first-line.

The germline CDR1 and CDR2 sequences are SGHNT and YENEEA. J lost 9 bases, V lost 4 bases, and 17 bases had no gene match. This CDR3 comprises 18 residues. TCRdb's copy holds only in-frame clones and misses some; the assay was immunoSEQ multiplex PCR. The sample has some 13,000 clones; about 79% are singletons. The sample's treatment: randomized to nivolumab then ipilimumab (arm A) or the reverse (arm B). Sorted cells were live CD3+CD8+, lacking CD19 and CD56, from PBMCs. This TCR was sampled from a human donor with melanoma. The V call is TRBV11-3, the J call TRBJ2-3; TRBD2 aligns across 12 bases. The input for sequencing was CD8+ T cells sorted from blood (inferred from file names), taken from a patient given nivolumab and ipilimumab in sequence. CDR3 sequence: CASSSAPGTSGPRGTQYF. The CDR3 nucleotides are TGTGCCAGCAGCTCAGCCCCGGGGACTAGCGGGCCCAGAGGCACGCAGTATTTT.